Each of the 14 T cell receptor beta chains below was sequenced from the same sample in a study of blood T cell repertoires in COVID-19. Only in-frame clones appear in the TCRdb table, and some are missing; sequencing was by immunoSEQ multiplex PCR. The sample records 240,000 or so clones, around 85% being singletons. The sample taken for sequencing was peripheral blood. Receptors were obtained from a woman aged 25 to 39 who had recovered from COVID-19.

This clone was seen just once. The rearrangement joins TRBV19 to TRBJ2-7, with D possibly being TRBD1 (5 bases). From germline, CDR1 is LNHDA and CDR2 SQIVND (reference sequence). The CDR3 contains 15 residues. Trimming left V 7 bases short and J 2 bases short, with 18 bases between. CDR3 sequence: CASTFSQGSAYEQYF. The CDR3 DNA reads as TGTGCCAGTACCTTCTCCCAGGGTTCGGCCTACGAGCAGTACTTC.

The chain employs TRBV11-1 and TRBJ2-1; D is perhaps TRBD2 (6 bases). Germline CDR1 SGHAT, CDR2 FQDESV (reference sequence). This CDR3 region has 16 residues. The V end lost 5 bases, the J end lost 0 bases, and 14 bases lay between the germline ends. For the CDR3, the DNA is TGTGCCAGCAGCCCCAGCTCGGGACTCTCCTACAATGAGCAGTTCTTC. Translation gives CASSPSSGLSYNEQFF.

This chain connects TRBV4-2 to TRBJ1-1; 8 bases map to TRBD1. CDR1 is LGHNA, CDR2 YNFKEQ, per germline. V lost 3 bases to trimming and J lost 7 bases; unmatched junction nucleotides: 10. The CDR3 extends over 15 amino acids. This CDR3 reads CASSQTTGVAGEAFF. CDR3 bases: TGTGCCAGCAGCCAGACGACAGGGGTAGCGGGTGAAGCTTTCTTT.

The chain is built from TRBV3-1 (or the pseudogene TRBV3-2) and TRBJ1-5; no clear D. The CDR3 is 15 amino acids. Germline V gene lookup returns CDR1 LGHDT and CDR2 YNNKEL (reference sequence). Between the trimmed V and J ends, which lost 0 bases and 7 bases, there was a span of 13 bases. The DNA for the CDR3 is TGTGCCAGCAGCCAAGATCTCGGGATAGAACAGCCCCAGCATTTT. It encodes CASSQDLGIEQPQHF.

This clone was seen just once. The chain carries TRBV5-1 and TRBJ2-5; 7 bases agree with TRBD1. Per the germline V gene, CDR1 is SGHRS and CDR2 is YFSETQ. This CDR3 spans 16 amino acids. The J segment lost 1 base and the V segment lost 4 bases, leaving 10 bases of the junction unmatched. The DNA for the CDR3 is TGCGCCAGCAGCATTCAACCGGGACAGACCCAAGAGACCCAGTACTTC. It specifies CASSIQPGQTQETQYF. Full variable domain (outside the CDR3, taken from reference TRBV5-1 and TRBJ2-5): KAGVTQTPRYLIKTRGQQVTLSCSPISGHRSVSWYQQTPGQGLQFLFEYFSETQRNKGNFPGRFSGRQFSNSRSEMNVSTLELGDSALYLCASSIQPGQTQETQYFGPGTRLLVL.

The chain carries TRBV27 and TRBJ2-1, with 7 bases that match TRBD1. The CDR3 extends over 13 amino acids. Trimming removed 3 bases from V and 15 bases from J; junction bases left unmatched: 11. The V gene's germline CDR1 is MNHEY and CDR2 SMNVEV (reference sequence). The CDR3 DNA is TGTGCCAGCAGTTTTAAGACAGGGAAAGTTGGGTTCTTC. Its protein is CASSFKTGKVGFF.

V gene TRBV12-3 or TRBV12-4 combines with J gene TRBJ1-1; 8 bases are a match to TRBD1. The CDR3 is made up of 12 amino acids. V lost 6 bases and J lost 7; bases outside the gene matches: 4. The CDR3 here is CASRTGGGEAFF. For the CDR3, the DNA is TGTGCCAGCAGAACAGGGGGGGGTGAAGCTTTCTTT.

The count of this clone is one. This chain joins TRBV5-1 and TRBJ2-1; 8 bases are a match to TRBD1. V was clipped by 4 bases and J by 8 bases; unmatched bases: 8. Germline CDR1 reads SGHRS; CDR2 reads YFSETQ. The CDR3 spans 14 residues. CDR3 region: CASSKGQARDEQFF. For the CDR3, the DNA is TGCGCCAGCAGCAAGGGACAGGCCCGCGATGAGCAGTTCTTC. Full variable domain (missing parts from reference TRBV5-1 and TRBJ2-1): KAGVTQTPRYLIKTRGQQVTLSCSPISGHRSVSWYQQTPGQGLQFLFEYFSETQRNKGNFPGRFSGRQFSNSRSEMNVSTLELGDSALYLCASSKGQARDEQFFGPGTRLTVL.

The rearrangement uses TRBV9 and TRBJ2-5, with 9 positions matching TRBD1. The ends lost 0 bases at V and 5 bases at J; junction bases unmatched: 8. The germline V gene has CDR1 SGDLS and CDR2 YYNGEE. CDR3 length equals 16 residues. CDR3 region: CASSVDGTGLKETQYF. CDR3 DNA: TGTGCCAGCAGCGTAGATGGGACAGGGCTTAAGGAGACCCAGTACTTC.

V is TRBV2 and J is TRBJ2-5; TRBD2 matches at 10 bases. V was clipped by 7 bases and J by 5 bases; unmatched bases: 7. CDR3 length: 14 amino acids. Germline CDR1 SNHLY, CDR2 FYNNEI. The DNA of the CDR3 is TGTGCCAGCAACGGACTAGCGGTCTGGGAGACCCAGTACTTC. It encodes CASNGLAVWETQYF.

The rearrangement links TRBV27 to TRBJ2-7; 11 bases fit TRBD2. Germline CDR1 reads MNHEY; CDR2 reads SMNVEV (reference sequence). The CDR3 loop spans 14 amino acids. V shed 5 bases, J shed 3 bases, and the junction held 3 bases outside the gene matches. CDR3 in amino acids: CASSLTSGGYEQYF. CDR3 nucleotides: TGTGCCAGCAGTCTTACTAGCGGGGGCTACGAGCAGTACTTC.

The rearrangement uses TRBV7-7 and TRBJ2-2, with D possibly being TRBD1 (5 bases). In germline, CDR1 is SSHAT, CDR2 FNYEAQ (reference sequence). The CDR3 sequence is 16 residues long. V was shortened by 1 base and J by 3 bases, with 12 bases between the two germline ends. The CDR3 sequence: CASSLEAGPYTGELFF. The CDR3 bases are TGTGCCAGCAGCTTAGAAGCAGGGCCGTACACCGGGGAGCTGTTTTTT.

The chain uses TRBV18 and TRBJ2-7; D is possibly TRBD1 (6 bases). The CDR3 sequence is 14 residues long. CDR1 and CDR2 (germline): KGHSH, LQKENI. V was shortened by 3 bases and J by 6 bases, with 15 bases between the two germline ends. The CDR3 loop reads CASSPRQALSEQYF. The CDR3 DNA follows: TGTGCCAGCTCACCGAGACAGGCCCTCTCCGAGCAGTACTTC.

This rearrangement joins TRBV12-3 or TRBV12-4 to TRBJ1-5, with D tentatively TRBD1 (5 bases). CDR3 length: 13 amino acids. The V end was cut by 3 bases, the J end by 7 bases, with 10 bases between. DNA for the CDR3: TGTGCCAGCAGTTTTAGGTCAGGGCAGCCCCAGCATTTT. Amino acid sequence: CASSFRSGQPQHF.